The 7 T cell receptor beta chains presented below share a single source sample, sequenced in a study of OX40 agonist ivuxolimab in advanced cancers. This table comes from immunoSEQ multiplex PCR, and its TCRdb copy is limited to in-frame clones, with some not included. The sample records 25,000 to 35,000 clones, 84% being singletons. The starting material was CD4+ or CD8+ T cells sorted from blood, obtained in a trial of the OX40 agonist ivuxolimab. The receptors shown here come from an adult with an advanced solid tumor such as melanoma, head and neck, liver or kidney cancer.

The chain carries TRBV28 and TRBJ2-7; TRBD2 agrees at 7 bases. Germline V gene lookup returns CDR1 MDHEN and CDR2 SYDVKM. The V gene end was trimmed by 6 bases and the J gene end by 0 bases; junction bases not matched to a gene: 5. CDR3 length equals 14 residues. Here the CDR3 reads CASRGAGSSYEQYF. The CDR3 DNA follows: TGTGCCAGCAGGGGAGCGGGGTCCTCCTACGAGCAGTACTTC.

The chain carries TRBV5-6 and TRBJ1-4; D uncertain. The V gene lost 6 bases and the J gene lost 8 bases, with 23 bases spanning the gap. Germline CDR1 and CDR2: SGHDT and YYEEEE. This CDR3 region has 16 residues. Written as DNA, the CDR3 is TGTGCCAGCAACCTTAAGGGAGGAACAAGGAAGGAAAAACTGTTTTTT. Encoded protein: CASNLKGGTRKEKLFF.

This chain uses TRBV27 with TRBJ2-7; tentatively, D is TRBD1 (5 bases). This CDR3 is 13 amino acids long. Germline V gives CDR1 MNHEY, CDR2 SMNVEV (reference sequence). The V end was cut by 3 bases, the J end by 5 bases, with 11 bases between. The CDR3 sequence: CASSFRGSDEQYF. The CDR3 bases are TGTGCCAGCAGTTTTAGGGGAAGCGACGAGCAGTACTTC.

The rearrangement joins TRBV29-1 to TRBJ2-7; TRBD1 matches at 8 bases. The germline V gene encodes CDR1 SQVTM and CDR2 ANQGSEA. The CDR3 consists of 15 residues. Losses at the gene ends were 0 bases for V and 0 bases for J; bases not matched to a gene: 4. The CDR3 here is CSVEDGDRGSYEQYF. Written as DNA, the CDR3 is TGCAGCGTTGAAGATGGTGACAGGGGCTCCTACGAGCAGTACTTC.

Judged by abundance, this clone is large. J is TRBJ1-1 and V is TRBV7-9; D is uncertain. V dropped 4 bases and J dropped 3 bases, with 6 bases sitting between them. Germline V gene data show CDR1 as SEHNR and CDR2 as FQNEAQ (reference sequence). The CDR3 spans 12 residues. The CDR3 loop reads CASSSLYTEAFF. CDR3 coding DNA: TGTGCCAGCAGCTCGCTCTACACTGAAGCTTTCTTT. Looking up the rest from reference TRBV7-9 and TRBJ1-1 gives the full variable domain: DTGVSQNPRHKITKRGQNVTFRCDPISEHNRLYWYRQTLGQGPEFLTYFQNEAQLEKSRLLSDRFSAERPKGSFSTLEIQRTEQGDSAMYLCASSSLYTEAFFGQGTRLTVV.

A word on this clone: One junction end does not reproduce the germline sequence, and a read error may be involved. CDR3 region: CASSLSKTGELFF. Written as DNA, the CDR3 is TGTGCCAGCAGCCTATCGAAAACCGGGGAGCTGTTTTTT. This chain uses TRBV27 with TRBJ2-2; D call uncertain. Germline V gives CDR1 MNHEY, CDR2 SMNVEV (reference sequence). The CDR3 runs to 13 residues.

The rearrangement links TRBV7-9 to TRBJ1-4; maybe TRBD1 (6 bases). The CDR3 spans 16 residues. Trimming took off 3 bases at V and 0 bases at J, with 11 bases between the two ends. CDR1 and CDR2 from the germline V gene are SEHNR and FQNEAQ (reference sequence). DNA of the CDR3: TGTGCCAGCAGCTTGGTAGGGGGTGCAACTAATGAAAAACTGTTTTTT. Translating gives CASSLVGGATNEKLFF.